The text below deals with one T cell receptor (beta chain). This record belongs to a study of blood T cell repertoires in COVID-19. On the study more broadly: Sites across the United States, Italy and Spain contributed samples from acute and convalescent COVID-19. T cells, B-cell-depleted T cells, or PBMCs supplied cDNA or gDNA.

Germline V gene data show CDR1 as LNHDA and CDR2 as SQIVND (reference sequence). The CDR3 has 16 amino acids. The J segment lost 5 bases and the V segment lost 5 bases, leaving 13 bases of the junction unmatched. Original methodology: Estimates of nucleated cell counts were drawn from the amplification of reference gene primers. The protocol was immunoSEQ multiplex PCR, while the TCRdb copy is restricted to in-frame clones and leaves out a portion. The V and J calls and clone size were taken over from that table, and D and trimming were inferred from the DNA. Counted here are fewer than 85,000 clones, 79% occurring once; the ten biggest clones make up 26%.

The sequenced material came from peripheral blood. The sequence came from a man aged 55 to 70 with active or convalescent COVID-19. This chain joins TRBV19 and TRBJ2-5, with 8 bases aligning to TRBD1. The CDR3: CASSGGTGGIGETQYF. CDR3 sequence (DNA): TGTGCCAGTAGTGGTGGGACAGGAGGAATAGGGGAGACCCAGTACTTC.